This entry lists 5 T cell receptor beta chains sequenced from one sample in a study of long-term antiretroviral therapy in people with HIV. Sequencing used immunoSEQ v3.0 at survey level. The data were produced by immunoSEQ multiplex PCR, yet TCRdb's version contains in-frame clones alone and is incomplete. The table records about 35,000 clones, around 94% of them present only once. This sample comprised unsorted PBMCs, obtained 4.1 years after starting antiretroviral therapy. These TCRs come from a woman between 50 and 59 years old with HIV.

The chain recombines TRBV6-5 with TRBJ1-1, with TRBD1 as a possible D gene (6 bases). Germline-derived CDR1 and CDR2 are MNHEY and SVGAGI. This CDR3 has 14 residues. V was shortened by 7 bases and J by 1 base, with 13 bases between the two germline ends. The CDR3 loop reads CASMTGTKNTEAFF. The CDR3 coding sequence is TGTGCCAGCATGACCGGGACAAAGAACACTGAAGCTTTCTTT.

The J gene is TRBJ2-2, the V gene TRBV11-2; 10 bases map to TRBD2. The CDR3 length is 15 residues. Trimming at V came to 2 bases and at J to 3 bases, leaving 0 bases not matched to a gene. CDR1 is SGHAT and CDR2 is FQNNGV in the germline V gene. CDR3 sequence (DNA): TGTGCCAGCAGCTTACTAGCGGGGGACACCGGGGAGCTGTTTTTT. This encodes CASSLLAGDTGELFF.

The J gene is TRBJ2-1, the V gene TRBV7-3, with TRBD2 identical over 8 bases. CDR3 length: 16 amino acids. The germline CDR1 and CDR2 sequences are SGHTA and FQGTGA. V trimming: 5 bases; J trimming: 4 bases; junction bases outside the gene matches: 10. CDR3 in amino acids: CASSPRISGEYNEQFF. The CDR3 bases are TGTGCCAGCAGCCCCCGTATTAGCGGGGAATACAATGAGCAGTTCTTC.

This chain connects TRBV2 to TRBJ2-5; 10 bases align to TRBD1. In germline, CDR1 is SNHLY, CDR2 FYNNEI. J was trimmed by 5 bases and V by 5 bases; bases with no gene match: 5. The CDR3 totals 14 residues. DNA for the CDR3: TGTGCCAGCAGTCTTCGGACAGGGGGGGAGACCCAGTACTTC. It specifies CASSLRTGGETQYF.

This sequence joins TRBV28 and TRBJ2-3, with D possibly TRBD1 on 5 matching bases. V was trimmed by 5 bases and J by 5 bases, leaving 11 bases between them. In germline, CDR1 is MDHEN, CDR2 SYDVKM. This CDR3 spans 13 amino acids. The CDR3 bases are TGTGCCAGCAGTCATCAACAGGTAGATACGCAGTATTTT. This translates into CASSHQQVDTQYF.